Each of the 23 T cell receptor beta chains below was sequenced from the same sample in a study of human T cells and chemical hapten exposure (dated by TCRdb to about 2021). The library was produced with RACE. Instrument used: NextSeq 500. TCRdb applied fastp at Q25 and MiXCR to the public reads, then kept only in-frame beta chains. Duplicate CDR3 protein sequences are folded into a single record with the most common DNA and genes. The table for this sample lists over 40,000 distinct CDR3 sequences; about 3.5% of them were counted only once. The leading ten clones occupy under 8.5% of the sample. Per the publication, the time point label means: patch test 2, 6 weeks after DPC sensitization. The treatment or condition label for this specimen denotes: therapeutic diphenylcyclopropenone sensitization with weekly scalp DPC. The source was whole blood, collected in connection with sensitization to the hapten diphenylcyclopropenone (DPC). Receptors were obtained from a man aged 40-55 years with alopecia areata. Some clones in this sample may be carry-over from other donors' samples.

This clonotype was observed at least ten times. The chain carries TRBV18 and TRBJ1-1; maybe TRBD1 (6 bases). Trimming removed 3 bases from V and 11 bases from J, with 22 bases in between. In germline, CDR1 is KGHSH, CDR2 LQKENI. The CDR3 consists of 15 residues. The CDR3 bases are TGTGCCAGCTCACCGTCCAAGAACCGGGACATGGGCGCTTTCTTT. Translating it yields CASSPSKNRDMGAFF. The variable domain in full, completed from reference TRBV18 and TRBJ1-1, reads NAGVMQNPRHLVRRRGQEARLRCSPMKGHSHVYWYRQLPEEGLKFMVYLQKENIIDESGMPKERFSAEFPKEGPSILRIQQVVRGDSAAYFCASSPSKNRDMGAFFGQGTRLTVV.

The chain employs TRBV12-5 and TRBJ1-1; D unclear. This CDR3 region has 19 residues. V lost 8 bases, J lost 1 base, and 29 bases lay in between. Germline V gene lookup returns CDR1 LGHNT and CDR2 FRNRAP. The CDR3 coding sequence is TGTGCTAGTCTATTCTTTCCCGGAGGAGCCACTTCAAAGAACACTGAAGCTTTCTTT. Translation gives CASLFFPGGATSKNTEAFF.

This clonotype was counted between two and nine times. The chain employs TRBV29-1 and TRBJ2-1; 9 nucleotides line up with TRBD1. The junction had 4 bases not matched to a gene; V was cut back by 1 base and J by 3 bases. This CDR3 has 15 amino acids. Germline V gene lookup returns CDR1 SQVTM and CDR2 ANQGSEA. CDR3 residues: CSVEGTGGVYNEQFF. The DNA for the CDR3 is TGCAGCGTTGAAGGAACAGGGGGCGTCTACAATGAGCAGTTCTTC.

At least ten counts were recorded for this clonotype. The chain has TRBV10-1 and TRBJ2-2; TRBD2 is a possible D gene (6 bases). CDR1 and CDR2 from the germline V gene are WNHNN and SYGVQD (reference sequence). The CDR3 length is 13 residues. V was cut by 2 bases and J by 6 bases, with 7 bases left in between. The DNA for the CDR3 is TGCGCCAGCAGTGAGCCGGGGGCCGGGGAGCTGTTTTTT. This codes for CASSEPGAGELFF.

At least ten counts were recorded for this clonotype. The chain uses TRBV6-6 and TRBJ1-6, with 8 bases matching TRBD1. Germline V lookup: CDR1 MNHNY, CDR2 SVGAGI (reference sequence). The CDR3 consists of 15 residues. V lost 2 bases to trimming and J lost 10 bases; unmatched junction nucleotides: 7. The chain's CDR3 is CASSYGSTGESPLHF. In DNA, the CDR3 is TGTGCCAGCAGTTACGGCTCGACAGGGGAATCACCCCTCCACTTT.

The sample holds many counts of this clonotype. The chain joins TRBV2 to TRBJ1-2, with 9 positions matching TRBD1. CDR1 and CDR2 (germline): SNHLY, FYNNEI. This CDR3 has 14 amino acids. Unmatched junction bases numbered 12, after V lost 8 bases and J lost 8 bases. The CDR3 reads CASSEGQGTLGYTF. CDR3 nucleotide sequence: TGTGCCAGCTCTGAAGGACAGGGGACACTCGGCTACACCTTC.

This clonotype showed up many times. The V call is TRBV7-2, the J call TRBJ2-5; D gene ambiguous. Looked up from germline, CDR1 is SGHTA and CDR2 is FQGNSA. The ends were cut back, 1 base at V and 3 bases at J, with 9 bases in the middle. The CDR3 is 14 amino acids. The CDR3 region is CASSLGGFEETQYF. The CDR3, as DNA: TGTGCCAGCAGCTTAGGGGGTTTCGAAGAGACCCAGTACTTC.

This clonotype was seen at least ten times. This chain links TRBV28 with TRBJ1-5; D unresolved. The ends were cut back, 1 base at V and 2 bases at J, with 9 bases in the middle. Germline lookup yields CDR1 MDHEN and CDR2 SYDVKM. The CDR3 totals 15 residues. CDR3 bases: TGTGCCAGCAGTTTATTACCTAATGGCAATCAGCCCCAGCATTTT. It translates to CASSLLPNGNQPQHF.

Many counts were recorded for this clonotype. V gene TRBV6-5 combines with J gene TRBJ1-5; D ambiguous. The V gene's germline CDR1 is MNHEY and CDR2 SVGAGI. Trimming pared 0 bases from V and 6 bases from J, leaving 6 bases between. The CDR3 runs to 13 residues. This CDR3 is CASSYSSTQPQHF. CDR3 DNA sequence: TGTGCCAGCAGTTACTCTTCCACTCAGCCCCAGCATTTT.

This clonotype was counted many times. V is TRBV12-3 or TRBV12-4 and J is TRBJ1-5, with 7 bases fitting TRBD1. The trim removed 0 bases at V and 0 bases at J, leaving 8 bases unmatched. This CDR3 comprises 18 residues. Here the CDR3 reads CASSLARVDRDSNQPQHF. The CDR3 nucleotides read TGTGCCAGCAGTTTAGCGAGGGTTGACAGGGATAGCAATCAGCCCCAGCATTTT.

This clonotype was counted between two and nine times. V gene TRBV6-5 combines with J gene TRBJ2-5; a possible D gene is TRBD2 (6 bases). The germline CDR1 and CDR2 sequences are MNHEY and SVGAGI. The CDR3 consists of 15 residues. Deletions cut 8 bases from V and 4 bases from J, with 20 bases between. DNA of the CDR3: TGTGCCAGCGACCAAAGCGCGGGGTCCCTAGAGACCCAGTACTTC. Protein: CASDQSAGSLETQYF.

Comments on this clonotype: Since a much larger clone is just one base distant, this may be a read error. The chain has TRBV28 and TRBJ1-5; TRBD1 matches 9 bases. The CDR3 covers 19 residues. From germline, CDR1 is MDHEN and CDR2 SYDVKM. CDR3 sequence: CDSSLGAGTGSFSNQPQHF. CDR3 DNA: TGTGACAGCAGTTTAGGCGCCGGGACAGGGTCGTTTAGCAATCAGCCCCAGCATTTT.

This clonotype has at least ten counts. V usage is TRBV6-4 and J usage is TRBJ2-3; 11 bases match TRBD2. V lost 5 bases, J lost 4 bases, and 5 bases stayed unmatched. CDR1 is MRHNA, CDR2 SNTAGT, per germline. This CDR3 region has 15 residues. This CDR3 reads CASSSLAGAADTQYF. In DNA, the CDR3 is TGTGCCAGCAGTTCACTAGCGGGAGCGGCAGATACGCAGTATTTT.

This clonotype has just a few counts. CDR3 DNA: TGCGCCAGCAGCTTGAGTCCCAGCTACGAGCAGTACTTC. Translating gives CASSLSPSYEQYF. The J gene is TRBJ2-7, the V gene TRBV5-1; no clear D. Germline V gene sequence: CDR1 SGHRS, CDR2 YFSETQ. Between the trimmed V and J ends, which lost 1 base and 3 bases, there was a span of 8 bases. The CDR3 is 13 residues long.

In its sample, this clonotype was seen many times. The rearrangement uses TRBV5-1 and TRBJ2-1; TRBD1 matches at 9 bases. Trimming cost V 4 bases and J 2 bases; bases outside gene matches: 7. Germline assignment: CDR1 SGHRS and CDR2 YFSETQ. The CDR3 runs to 16 residues. As DNA, the CDR3 is TGCGCCAGCAGCCCGGGGGGACAGGGTGCCTACAATGAGCAGTTCTTC. It yields the protein CASSPGGQGAYNEQFF.

This clonotype was detected ten times or more. The chain joins TRBV20-1 to TRBJ2-4, with TRBD1 identical over 8 bases. Germline CDR1 and CDR2: DFQATT and SNEGSKA (reference sequence). CDR3 length: 15 residues. Trimming cost V 5 bases and J 2 bases; bases outside gene matches: 8. The CDR3 sequence is CSAAGQGYPKNIQYF. CDR3 nucleotide sequence: TGCAGTGCTGCAGGACAGGGCTATCCCAAAAACATTCAGTACTTC.

This clonotype was recorded at least ten times. This chain joins TRBV19 and TRBJ2-2; the match to TRBD1 covers 7 bases. V lost 5 bases and J lost 3; bases outside the gene matches: 6. The V gene's germline CDR1 is LNHDA and CDR2 SQIVND (reference sequence). The CDR3 totals 15 residues. The CDR3 protein is CASSLPTGHTGELFF. CDR3 DNA: TGTGCCAGTAGTCTTCCGACAGGGCACACCGGGGAGCTGTTTTTT.

In this sample, this clonotype turned up many times. The chain has TRBV21-1 and TRBJ2-5; the table's D call of TRBD1 was not tested on the DNA. TRBV21-1 constitutes a pseudogene. The CDR3 contains 15 residues. The CDR3: CASSKEGTLEEAQYF. CDR3 nucleotides: TGTGCCAGCAGCAAAGAGGGGACCCTGGAGGAGGCCCAGTACTTC.

This clonotype was detected ten times or more. The J gene is TRBJ2-4, the V gene TRBV28, with D uncertain. Trimming left V 1 base short and J 0 bases short, with 10 bases between. There are 16 residues in the CDR3. CDR1 is MDHEN, CDR2 SYDVKM, per germline. The CDR3 sequence: CASSLSSGLAKNIQYF. The CDR3 DNA follows: TGTGCCAGCAGTTTATCCTCCGGCTTAGCCAAAAACATTCAGTACTTC.

This clonotype was found many times. J is TRBJ1-1 and V is TRBV13, with 11 bases that match TRBD1. The CDR3 consists of 16 residues. V gave up 2 bases and J gave up 2 bases; unmatched junction bases: 4. Germline assignment: CDR1 PRHDT and CDR2 FYEKMQ (reference sequence). The CDR3 nucleotides are TGTGCCAGCAGCTTACGGGACAGGGGGTTTAACACTGAAGCTTTCTTT. Its translation is CASSLRDRGFNTEAFF.

This clonotype was picked up many times. The chain couples TRBV29-1 to TRBJ1-2; possible D gene TRBD1, 6 bases. V was cut by 3 bases and J by 0 bases, with 11 bases left in between. Germline CDR1 and CDR2: SQVTM and ANQGSEA. The CDR3 loop spans 14 amino acids. The CDR3 region is CSVEWDITNYGYTF. The CDR3 coding sequence is TGCAGCGTTGAGTGGGACATCACTAACTATGGCTACACCTTC.

A remark on this clonotype: This could be a read error, since a much larger clone is one nucleotide away. This rearrangement joins TRBV9 to TRBJ2-3; D is undetermined. The germline gives CDR1 SGDLS, CDR2 YYNGEE. V lost 4 bases and J 2 bases, leaving 11 bases between the germline ends. The CDR3 covers 14 residues. Here the CDR3 reads CASSIGRVTDTQYF. The CDR3 nucleotides read TGTGCCAGCAGCATAGGACGGGTCACAGATACGCAGTATTTT. Based on the CDR3 plus reference TRBV9 and TRBJ2-3, the full variable domain is DSGVTQTPKHLITATGQRVTLRCSPRSGDLSVYWYQQSLDQGLQFLIQYYNGEERAKGNILERFSAQQFPDLHSELNLSSLELGDSALYFCASSIGRVTDTQYFGPGTRLTVL.

This clonotype occurred many times. The genes are TRBV6-2 or TRBV6-3 and TRBJ2-5; no reliable D call. Trimming stripped 5 bases from V and 2 bases from J, with 12 bases between. Germline lookup yields CDR1 MNHEY and CDR2 SVGEGT. The CDR3 contains 14 residues. For the CDR3, the DNA is TGTGCCAGCAGTCCCATCGGGCAGCAAGAGACCCAGTACTTC. Translated: CASSPIGQQETQYF.